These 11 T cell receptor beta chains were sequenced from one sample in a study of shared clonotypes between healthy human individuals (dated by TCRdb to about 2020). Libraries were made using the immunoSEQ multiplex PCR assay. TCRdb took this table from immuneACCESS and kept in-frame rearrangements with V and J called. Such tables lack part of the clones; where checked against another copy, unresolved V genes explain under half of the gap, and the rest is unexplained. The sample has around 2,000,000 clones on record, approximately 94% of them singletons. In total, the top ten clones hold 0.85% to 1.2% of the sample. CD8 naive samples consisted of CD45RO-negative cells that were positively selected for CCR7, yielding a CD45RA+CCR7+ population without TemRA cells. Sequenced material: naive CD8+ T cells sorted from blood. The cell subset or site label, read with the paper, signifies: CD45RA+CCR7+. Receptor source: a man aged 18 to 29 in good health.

This CDR3 is CASSQGQTTLLAGITDTQYF. The CDR3 DNA follows: TGCGCCAGCAGTCAGGGGCAAACGACGTTACTAGCGGGGATCACAGATACGCAGTATTTT. V gene TRBV10-1 combines with J gene TRBJ2-3; 10 nucleotides line up with TRBD2. CDR1 is WNHNN and CDR2 is SYGVQD in the germline V gene (reference sequence). This CDR3 has 20 amino acids. The junction had 19 bases not matched to a gene; V was cut back by 5 bases and J by 2 bases.

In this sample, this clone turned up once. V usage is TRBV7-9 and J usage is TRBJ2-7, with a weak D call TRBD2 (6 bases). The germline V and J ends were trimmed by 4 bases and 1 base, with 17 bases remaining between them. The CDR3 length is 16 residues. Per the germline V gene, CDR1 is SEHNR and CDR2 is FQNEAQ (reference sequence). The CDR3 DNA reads TGTGCCAGCAGCTCCCGGGCGGGGAACTCATCCTACGAGCAGTACTTC. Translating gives CASSSRAGNSSYEQYF.

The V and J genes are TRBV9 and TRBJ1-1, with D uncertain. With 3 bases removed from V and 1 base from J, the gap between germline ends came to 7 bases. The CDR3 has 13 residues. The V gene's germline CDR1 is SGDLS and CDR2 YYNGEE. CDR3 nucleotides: TGTGCCAGCAGCGCCAACACGAACACTGAAGCTTTCTTT. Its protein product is CASSANTNTEAFF.

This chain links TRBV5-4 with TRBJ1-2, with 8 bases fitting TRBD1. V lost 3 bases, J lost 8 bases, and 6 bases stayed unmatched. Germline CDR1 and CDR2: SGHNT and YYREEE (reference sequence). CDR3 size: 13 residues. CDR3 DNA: TGTGCCAGCAGCTCCGGACAGGGAGAGGGCTACACCTTC. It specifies CASSSGQGEGYTF.

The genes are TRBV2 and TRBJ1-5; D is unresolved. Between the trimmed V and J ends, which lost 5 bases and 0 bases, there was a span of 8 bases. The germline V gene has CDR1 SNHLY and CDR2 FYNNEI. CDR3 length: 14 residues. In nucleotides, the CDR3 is TGTGCCAGCAGTCGGTGGGATAGCAATCAGCCCCAGCATTTT. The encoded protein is CASSRWDSNQPQHF.

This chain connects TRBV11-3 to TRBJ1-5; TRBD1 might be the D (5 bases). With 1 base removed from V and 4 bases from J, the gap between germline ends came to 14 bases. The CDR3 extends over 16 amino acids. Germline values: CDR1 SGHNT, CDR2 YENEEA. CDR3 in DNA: TGTGCCAGCAGCTTAGGGGGCGGGGCAGGAAATCAGCCCCAGCATTTT. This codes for CASSLGGGAGNQPQHF.

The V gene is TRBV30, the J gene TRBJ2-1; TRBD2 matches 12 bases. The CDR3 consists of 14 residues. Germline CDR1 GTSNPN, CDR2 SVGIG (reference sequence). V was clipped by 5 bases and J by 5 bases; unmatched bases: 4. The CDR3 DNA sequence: TGTGCCTGGGCGACTAGCGGGGGACACAATGAGCAGTTCTTC. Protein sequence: CAWATSGGHNEQFF.

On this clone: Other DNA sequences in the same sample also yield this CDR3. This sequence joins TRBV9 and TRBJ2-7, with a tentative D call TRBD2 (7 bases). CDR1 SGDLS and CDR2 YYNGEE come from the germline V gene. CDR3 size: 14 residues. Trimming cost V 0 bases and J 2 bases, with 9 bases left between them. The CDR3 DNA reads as TGTGCCAGCAGCGTAGGGGGGGGCCCCTACGAGCAGTACTTC. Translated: CASSVGGGPYEQYF.

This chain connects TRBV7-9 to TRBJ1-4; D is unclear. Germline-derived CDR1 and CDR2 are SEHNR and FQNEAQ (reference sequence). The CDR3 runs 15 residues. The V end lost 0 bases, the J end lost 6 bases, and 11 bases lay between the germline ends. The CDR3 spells CASSLARWGDEKLFF. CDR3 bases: TGTGCCAGCAGCTTAGCGCGTTGGGGAGATGAAAAACTGTTTTTT.

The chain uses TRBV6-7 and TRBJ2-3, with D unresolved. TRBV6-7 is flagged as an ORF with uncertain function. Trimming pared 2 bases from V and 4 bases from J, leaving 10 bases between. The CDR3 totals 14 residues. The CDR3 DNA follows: TGTGCCAGCAGTTACGGTTCACCGGCAGATACGCAGTATTTT. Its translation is CASSYGSPADTQYF.

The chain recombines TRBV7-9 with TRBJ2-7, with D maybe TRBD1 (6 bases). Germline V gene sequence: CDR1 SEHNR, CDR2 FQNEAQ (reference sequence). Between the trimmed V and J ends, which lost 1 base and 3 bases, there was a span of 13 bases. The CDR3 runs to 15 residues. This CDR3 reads CASSLGEGVNYEQYF. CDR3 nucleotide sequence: TGTGCCAGCAGCTTAGGCGAGGGGGTCAACTACGAGCAGTACTTC. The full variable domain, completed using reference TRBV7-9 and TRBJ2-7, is DTGVSQNPRHKITKRGQNVTFRCDPISEHNRLYWYRQTLGQGPEFLTYFQNEAQLEKSRLLSDRFSAERPKGSFSTLEIQRTEQGDSAMYLCASSLGEGVNYEQYFGPGTRLTVT.